Sequencing of this T cell receptor beta chain was carried out in a study of shared clonotypes between healthy human individuals. Study details: Three plates were used per donor for CD4 naive, three for CD4 memory, two for CD8 naive and one for CD8 memory.

Sequencing used immunoSEQ multiplex PCR; TCRdb keeps in-frame clones, though not all of them. Of 1,400,000 or so clones listed, around 98.5% are singletons. Trimming removed 1 base at V and 4 bases at J, with 9 bases between. This CDR3 comprises 14 residues. The germline gives CDR1 SGHTA, CDR2 FQGNSA. This receptor was taken from a young man in good health. The chain joins TRBV7-2 to TRBJ2-3; D gene ambiguous. The source material was naive CD4+ T cells sorted from blood. Subset denoted: CD45RA+ positively selected. The CDR3 DNA sequence: TGTGCCAGCAGCTTAGATCAAGGGCCAGATACGCAGTATTTT. Protein: CASSLDQGPDTQYF.